The TCR beta chain described here comes from a study of T-cell memory formation after mild COVID-19. Study background: TCR clusters were mostly donor specific. Study conclusions and caveats: CM and EM subsets held most contracting CD4+ clones; EMRA held CD8+ ones. SARS-CoV-2 specificity was not confirmed for second-wave clones peaking on day 37.

This clonotype showed up many times. What it recognizes is unknown. TCR alpha and TCR beta cDNA libraries carrying sample barcodes and UMIs came from 5'RACE with constant-segment primers. One entry per CDR3 protein, called by TCRdb with MiXCR from the 5' RACE reads. The sample carries hundreds of thousands of distinct CDR3 sequences, roughly 17% recorded once. Germline V lookup: CDR1 SGHRS, CDR2 YFSETQ. Deletions cut 4 bases from V and 4 bases from J, with 15 bases between. The CDR3 has 14 residues. Sample: PBMCs or a T cell subset sorted from them (not recorded which). The TCR sequence derives from a man younger than 30 who had mild COVID-19 (a few samples of this study predate the infection). Cell type and time point are not known. The gene calls are TRBV5-1 and TRBJ2-7; D not resolved. The CDR3 sequence is CASSQKAGLYEQYF. CDR3 DNA sequence: TGCGCCAGCAGCCAGAAGGCAGGATTATACGAGCAGTACTTC.